The 24 T cell receptor beta chains listed next were all sequenced from one sample in a study of T cell changes during pregnancy in multiple sclerosis. Profiling relied on immunoSEQ multiplex PCR, and the TCRdb table lists in-frame clones only, not all of them. Here the sample spans 60,000 to 65,000 clones, about 90% being singletons. The source material was peripheral blood, sampled in the second trimester of pregnancy. Source of these receptors: a female donor in good health, enrolled as a control in a pregnancy study.

Worth noting for this clone: One junction end does not reproduce the germline sequence, and a read error may be involved. The chain uses TRBV7-7 and TRBJ2-1; 8 nucleotides agree with TRBD2. The CDR3 covers 15 residues. Germline V gives CDR1 SSHAT, CDR2 FNYEAQ (reference sequence). This CDR3 reads CASSLRTSRFDEQFF. The CDR3 DNA sequence: TGTGCTAGCAGCCTGAGGACTAGCCGTTTCGATGAGCAGTTCTTC.

As DNA, the CDR3 is TGTGCCAGCAGTAAAAGTCAGGGATGGTATGGCTACACCTTC. It specifies CASSKSQGWYGYTF. The genes are TRBV27 and TRBJ1-2; D might be TRBD1 (5 bases). Germline V CDR1 and CDR2: MNHEY, SMNVEV (reference sequence). Trimming pared 5 bases from V and 5 bases from J, leaving 15 bases between. This CDR3 region has 14 residues.

This chain joins TRBV14 and TRBJ2-1; possible D gene TRBD2, 7 bases. In germline, CDR1 is SGHDN, CDR2 FVKESK. This CDR3 spans 15 amino acids. V dropped 5 bases and J dropped 10 bases, with 21 bases sitting between them. CDR3: CASSYSSGGGWEQFF. CDR3 nucleotides: TGTGCCAGCAGCTACTCTAGCGGAGGGGGGTGGGAGCAGTTCTTC.

The chain uses TRBV7-2 and TRBJ2-1, with 11 nucleotides matching TRBD2. Germline assignment: CDR1 SGHTA and CDR2 FQGNSA. V lost 1 base to trimming and J lost 5 bases; unmatched junction nucleotides: 7. CDR3 length: 17 residues. Here the CDR3 reads CASSLVASGGSDNEQFF. CDR3 coding DNA: TGTGCCAGCAGCTTAGTGGCTAGCGGGGGGTCCGACAATGAGCAGTTCTTC.

There are a few counts of this clone. V is TRBV19 and J is TRBJ1-5, with 7 bases aligning to TRBD1. The CDR3 spans 13 residues. The J segment lost 6 bases and the V segment lost 6 bases, leaving 5 bases of the junction unmatched. CDR1 is LNHDA, CDR2 SQIVND, per germline (reference sequence). The CDR3 spells CASSDRVGQPQHF. The CDR3 bases are TGTGCCAGTAGCGACAGGGTGGGTCAGCCCCAGCATTTT.

This chain connects TRBV6-4 to TRBJ2-2; 7 positions match TRBD2. The CDR3 length is 16 residues. CDR1 is MRHNA and CDR2 is SNTAGT in the germline V gene. V lost 3 bases to trimming and J lost 5 bases; unmatched junction nucleotides: 9. CDR3 bases: TGTGCCAGCAGTGATAAGCCTAGCGGAGAGACCGGGGAGCTGTTTTTT. Its protein product is CASSDKPSGETGELFF.

The chain has TRBV28 and TRBJ2-1; the match to TRBD2 covers 10 bases. The CDR3 is 21 residues long. V was pared by 1 base and J by 0 bases, with 15 bases of the junction left unmatched. Germline CDR1 reads MDHEN; CDR2 reads SYDVKM. The CDR3 spells CASSLYLAGALPRSSYNEQFF. In nucleotides, the CDR3 is TGTGCCAGCAGTTTATACCTAGCGGGAGCGTTACCGAGAAGCTCCTACAATGAGCAGTTCTTC.

Here the CDR3 DNA reads TGTGCCAGCAGCTTAGCGGCGACAACGAACACTGAAGCTTTCTTT. This encodes CASSLAATTNTEAFF. The chain combines TRBV7-9 with TRBJ1-1; no clear D gene. Trimming left V 0 bases short and J 1 base short, with 9 bases between. CDR3 length: 15 amino acids. Germline V gene data show CDR1 as SEHNR and CDR2 as FQNEAQ (reference sequence).

The chain uses TRBV29-1 and TRBJ2-1, with 8 bases fitting TRBD2. The CDR3 is 14 residues long. Germline V gene sequence: CDR1 SQVTM, CDR2 ANQGSEA. J gave up 0 bases and V 5 bases, and 3 bases lay outside the gene matches. CDR3 DNA: TGCAGCGTTAGCGGGGGCAGCTCCTACAATGAGCAGTTCTTC. This encodes CSVSGGSSYNEQFF.

The J gene is TRBJ2-2, the V gene TRBV4-3; D is perhaps TRBD1 (5 bases). CDR1 LGHNA and CDR2 YSLEER come from the germline V gene. With 4 bases removed from V and 3 bases from J, the gap between germline ends came to 9 bases. This CDR3 has 14 amino acids. CDR3 sequence reads: CASSRGHDTGELFF. Here the CDR3 DNA reads TGCGCCAGCAGCCGAGGACACGACACCGGGGAGCTGTTTTTT.

This clone was found once. This chain joins TRBV7-2 and TRBJ1-4, with 8 bases identical to TRBD1. The germline gives CDR1 SGHTA, CDR2 FQGNSA. V was clipped by 3 bases and J by 6 bases; unmatched bases: 6. The CDR3 is 15 amino acids. In DNA form, the CDR3 reads TGTGCCAGCAGCTTTTACACGACAGGGGATGAAAAACTGTTTTTT. Encoded protein: CASSFYTTGDEKLFF.

This sequence joins TRBV28 and TRBJ2-7, with 7 nucleotides matching TRBD1. The CDR3 is made up of 15 amino acids. Trimming took 4 bases from V and 1 from J; bases not matched to a gene: 7. From germline, CDR1 is MDHEN and CDR2 SYDVKM. In DNA, the CDR3 is TGTGCCAGCAGTTCTCAGGGGGTGGAGTCCTACGAGCAGTACTTC. Its protein product is CASSSQGVESYEQYF.

This clone was counted a few times. The rearrangement joins TRBV10-3 to TRBJ2-7; 7 bases map to TRBD1. CDR3 length equals 15 residues. The V gene's germline CDR1 is ENHRY and CDR2 SYGVKD. With 5 bases clipped from V and 4 bases from J, the junction kept 11 bases outside the gene matches. The CDR3 sequence is CAISTVRQGRYEQYF. DNA of the CDR3: TGTGCCATCAGTACAGTCCGACAGGGCAGGTACGAGCAGTACTTC.

J is TRBJ2-5 and V is TRBV2; 7 positions agree with TRBD1. The CDR3 covers 16 residues. The germline V gene has CDR1 SNHLY and CDR2 FYNNEI. The V and J ends lost 8 bases and 8 bases, in that order; junction bases with no gene match: 20. As DNA, the CDR3 is TGTGCCAGCGGATTTCTTTTGACAGGGCCGTTGGCCACCCAGTACTTC. Amino acid sequence: CASGFLLTGPLATQYF.

The chain recombines TRBV5-6 with TRBJ2-5; no definite D call. Germline CDR1 is SGHDT and CDR2 is YYEEEE. The CDR3 is 13 amino acids. V lost 9 bases, J lost 2 bases, and 14 bases lay in between. The CDR3 DNA sequence: TGTGCCACCAAGAAAGGAGAACAAGAGACCCAGTACTTC. Translation: CATKKGEQETQYF.

The CDR3 spells CASSLGGGATGYTF. Here the CDR3 DNA reads TGTGCCAGCAGCTTGGGTGGGGGCGCGACTGGCTACACCTTC. The chain uses TRBV5-4 and TRBJ1-2; a possible D gene is TRBD1 (6 bases). V was clipped by 0 bases and J by 7 bases, with 13 bases between them. The CDR3 runs 14 residues. The germline CDR1 and CDR2 sequences are SGHNT and YYREEE (reference sequence). Full variable domain (remainder filled in from reference TRBV5-4 and TRBJ1-2): ETGVTQSPTHLIKTRGQQVTLRCSSQSGHNTVSWYQQALGQGPQFIFQYYREEENGRGNFPPRFSGLQFPNYSSELNVNALELDDSALYLCASSLGGGATGYTFGSGTRLTVV.

The chain has TRBV29-1 and TRBJ2-1; 8 positions match TRBD2. The germline CDR1 and CDR2 sequences are SQVTM and ANQGSEA. The CDR3 spans 12 residues. Trimming cost V 1 base and J 9 bases; bases outside gene matches: 2. This CDR3 is CSVEGTSTEQFF. DNA for the CDR3: TGCAGCGTTGAAGGGACTAGCACTGAGCAGTTCTTC.

This clone was picked up one time. The chain employs TRBV29-1 and TRBJ2-3; 7 nucleotides agree with TRBD1. CDR1 and CDR2 from the germline V gene are SQVTM and ANQGSEA. The CDR3 totals 14 residues. After removal of 3 bases from V and 2 bases from J, the junction contained 5 bases not matched to a gene. The CDR3 region is CSVDEGANTDTQYF. The DNA of the CDR3 is TGCAGCGTTGATGAGGGGGCCAACACAGATACGCAGTATTTT.

To note about this clone: Other DNA sequences in this specimen translate into the identical CDR3. The chain joins TRBV15 to TRBJ2-1, with D possibly TRBD2 on 5 matching bases. CDR1 LNHNV and CDR2 YYDKDF come from the germline V gene (reference sequence). This CDR3 contains 16 residues. V was cut by 1 base and J by 0 bases, with 10 bases left in between. The CDR3 DNA reads TGTGCCACCAGCAGAGGACTATCGAGCTCCTACAATGAGCAGTTCTTC. Its translation: CATSRGLSSSYNEQFF. The variable domain in full, with the rest retrieved from reference TRBV15 and TRBJ2-1, is DAMVIQNPRYQVTQFGKPVTLSCSQTLNHNVMYWYQQKSSQAPKLLFHYYDKDFNNEADTPDNFQSRRPNTSFCFLDIRSPGLGDTAMYLCATSRGLSSSYNEQFFGPGTRLTVL.

The chain carries TRBV11-2 and TRBJ2-3; 8 bases match TRBD2. Germline V CDR1 and CDR2: SGHAT, FQNNGV. CDR3 size: 15 residues. Trimming took 6 bases from V and 2 from J; bases not matched to a gene: 7. CDR3 nucleotides: TGTGCCAGCAGTCAGCGGGGGACTACCACAGATACGCAGTATTTT. It encodes CASSQRGTTTDTQYF.

CDR3 in amino acids: CASSLEVRRPPFF. As DNA, the CDR3 is TGTGCCAGCAGCTTGGAGGTGCGGCGACCCCCCTTCTTC. V usage is TRBV7-2 and J usage is TRBJ2-1, with D tentatively TRBD2 (5 bases). The CDR3 is made up of 13 amino acids. V lost 3 bases and J 16 bases, leaving 19 bases between the germline ends. Germline lookup yields CDR1 SGHTA and CDR2 FQGNSA.

The V and J genes are TRBV15 and TRBJ2-3, with 8 nucleotides matching TRBD2. The CDR3 loop spans 16 amino acids. Germline V gene data show CDR1 as LNHNV and CDR2 as YYDKDF (reference sequence). V was clipped by 5 bases and J by 3 bases; unmatched bases: 10. The CDR3 reads CATSPLGSGGTDTQYF. In DNA form, the CDR3 reads TGTGCCACCAGCCCATTGGGGTCGGGGGGGACAGATACGCAGTATTTT.

The rearrangement links TRBV19 to TRBJ1-4, with TRBD1 matching 8 bases. The J segment lost 5 bases and the V segment lost 4 bases, leaving 3 bases of the junction unmatched. The CDR3 runs to 14 residues. The germline V gene has CDR1 LNHDA and CDR2 SQIVND (reference sequence). The CDR3 coding sequence is TGTGCCAGTAGTACGACAGGGGTAAATGAAAAACTGTTTTTT. Protein product: CASSTTGVNEKLFF.

This clone was picked up one time. The rearrangement uses TRBV27 and TRBJ2-2; D gene ambiguous. This CDR3 region has 14 residues. Germline CDR1 and CDR2: MNHEY and SMNVEV (reference sequence). V lost 1 base and J lost 1, with 4 bases in between. The CDR3 region is CASSLWLNTGELFF. In DNA form, the CDR3 reads TGTGCCAGCAGTTTATGGCTGAACACCGGGGAGCTGTTTTTT.